This TCR beta chain originates from a study of long-term antiretroviral therapy in people with HIV. In the study overall: The oldest samples precede the 2015 immediate-ART recommendation by about a decade.

This clone was counted between two and nine times. Other nucleotide sequences from this sample produce the same CDR3. At survey level, the immunoSEQ assay was run in its v3.0 version. Samples were sequenced targeting about 40,000-55,000 T-cell genomes each. Generated by immunoSEQ multiplex PCR, the TCRdb table keeps only in-frame clones and is missing some. The repertoire consists of more than 15,000 clones, with about four fifths occurring once and the leading ten covering 6.5% to 10%. Each HIV participant was treated in the United States. The CDR3 extends over 16 amino acids. CDR1 and CDR2 (germline): MNHEY, SVGAGI. Trimming left V 0 bases short and J 1 base short, with 11 bases between.

The rearrangement uses TRBV6-5 and TRBJ2-3; perhaps TRBD2 as D (6 bases). Source: unsorted PBMCs, taken at the start of antiretroviral therapy. The TCR sequence derives from a man aged 30 to 45 with HIV. The CDR3 DNA sequence: TGTGCCAGCAGTTACTCGTTCACGGGGGGCACAGATACGCAGTATTTT. Protein product: CASSYSFTGGTDTQYF.